This TCR beta chain was observed in a study of molecular identifiers for immune sequencing clone quantification. Study at large: Across replicate runs, RNA obtained from approximately 22,000 or 94,000 naive CD8 cells was divided into five, with four undergoing sequencing.

Germline V gene lookup returns CDR1 LGHNA and CDR2 YNFKEQ. Trimming cost V 0 bases and J 2 bases, with 11 bases left between them. The CDR3 runs to 16 residues. Methods described previously, with TCR primers listed, were used for bulk TCR libraries. In TCRdb, the PCR reads were re-called with MiXCR into one record per CDR3 protein. The repertoire holds hundreds of thousands of distinct CDR3 sequences, with over 25% as singletons. The authors gated naive CD8 T cells as CD8+CD4-CCR7+CD45RA+ for sorting. The origin of this receptor is a human donor in good health. Some libraries in this study had Jurkat cell RNA spiked in. Sequencing input: naive CD8+ T cells from blood, with Jurkat cell RNA spiked in. The subset here: FACS-sorted CD8+CD4-CCR7+CD45RA+ naive T cells. The chain links TRBV4-2 to TRBJ2-1, with D perhaps TRBD1 (6 bases). This CDR3 reads CASSQDLGTTYNEQFF. The CDR3 DNA sequence: TGTGCCAGCAGCCAAGATCTTGGGACAACCTACAATGAGCAGTTCTTC.